These 8 T cell receptor beta chains came from one sample sequenced in a study of cytomegalovirus exposure and HLA in healthy donors. PCR involved 60 Vbeta and 13 Jbeta primers. Some clones are missing from TCRdb's copy, which holds only in-frame ones; the method was immunoSEQ multiplex PCR. The sample carries under 150,000 clones, 75% to 85% recorded once. What was sequenced was PBMCs. Every receptor here comes from a woman aged 40 to 49 in good health and CMV-seropositive.

The sample holds a few counts of this clone. The CDR3, as DNA: TGCGCCAGCAGCGCGACAGGGGAAGGTAATCAGCCCCAGCATTTT. It codes for CASSATGEGNQPQHF. V gene TRBV5-1 combines with J gene TRBJ1-5; TRBD1 agrees at 8 bases. This CDR3 region has 15 residues. V was pared by 4 bases and J by 4 bases, with 7 bases of the junction left unmatched. The germline CDR1 and CDR2 sequences are SGHRS and YFSETQ. Looking up the rest from reference TRBV5-1 and TRBJ1-5 gives the full variable domain: KAGVTQTPRYLIKTRGQQVTLSCSPISGHRSVSWYQQTPGQGLQFLFEYFSETQRNKGNFPGRFSGRQFSNSRSEMNVSTLELGDSALYLCASSATGEGNQPQHFGDGTRLSIL.

On this clone itself: Germline and junction disagree at one end, which may indicate a read error. The identical CDR3 is also encoded by other nucleotide sequences in the sample. The chain recombines TRBV6-1 with TRBJ2-7; D is possibly TRBD1 (6 bases). The CDR3 extends over 11 amino acids. Germline CDR1 MNHNS, CDR2 SASEGT. The CDR3 nucleotides are TGTGCCAGCAGTGAAGGGATACAGGGCATATTC. Its protein product is CASSEGIQGIF.

Points on this clone: A junction boundary mismatches the germline segment, possibly from a read error. V usage is TRBV7-7 and J usage is TRBJ2-2, with 7 bases identical to TRBD2. This CDR3 has 16 residues. The V gene's germline CDR1 is SSHAT and CDR2 FNYEAQ (reference sequence). CDR3 sequence reads: CASRTRRGLNTGELFF. DNA of the CDR3: TGTGCTAGCAGAACGAGGCGGGGGTTGAACACCGGGGAGCTGTTTTTT.

This clone was detected once. J is TRBJ2-3 and V is TRBV5-1; D may be TRBD2 (6 bases). This CDR3 has 14 residues. In germline, CDR1 is SGHRS, CDR2 YFSETQ. Trimming removed 4 bases from V and 0 bases from J, with 9 bases in between. The CDR3 DNA reads as TGCGCCAGCAGCCCCGGGGGTAGCACAGATACGCAGTATTTT. This translates into CASSPGGSTDTQYF.

V is TRBV18 and J is TRBJ1-3; TRBD1 is a possible D gene (6 bases). Deletions cut 3 bases from V and 3 bases from J, with 15 bases between. CDR1 KGHSH and CDR2 LQKENI come from the germline V gene. This CDR3 region has 16 residues. CDR3: CASSPLGTRIGNTIYF. The CDR3 DNA sequence: TGTGCCAGCTCACCTTTAGGGACAAGAATTGGAAACACCATATATTTT.

This clone has a handful of counts. The V gene is TRBV4-1, the J gene TRBJ2-7; 8 nucleotides align to TRBD1. Germline CDR1 and CDR2: MGHRA and YSYEKL. The CDR3 loop spans 16 amino acids. V shed 0 bases, J shed 0 bases, and the junction held 4 bases outside the gene matches. The CDR3 loop reads CASSQETGGVSYEQYF. As DNA, the CDR3 is TGCGCCAGCAGCCAAGAAACAGGGGGAGTCTCCTACGAGCAGTACTTC.

This clone was detected once. The rearrangement links TRBV29-1 to TRBJ1-4; D unclear. The length of the CDR3 is 13 residues. CDR1 and CDR2 from the germline V gene are SQVTM and ANQGSEA. With 1 base removed from V and 8 bases from J, the gap between germline ends came to 11 bases. CDR3 in amino acids: CSVEVRKYEKLFF. The CDR3 DNA reads as TGCAGCGTTGAAGTCAGGAAATACGAAAAACTGTTTTTT.

V and J are TRBV5-4 and TRBJ2-7; D perhaps matches TRBD2 (6 bases). Per the germline V gene, CDR1 is SGHNT and CDR2 is YYREEE (reference sequence). The CDR3 consists of 17 residues. Trimming stripped 0 bases from V and 3 bases from J, with 19 bases between. The CDR3 spells CASSLADRGGKSYEQYF. CDR3 sequence (DNA): TGTGCCAGCAGCTTGGCCGACCGTGGGGGGAAGAGCTACGAGCAGTACTTC.